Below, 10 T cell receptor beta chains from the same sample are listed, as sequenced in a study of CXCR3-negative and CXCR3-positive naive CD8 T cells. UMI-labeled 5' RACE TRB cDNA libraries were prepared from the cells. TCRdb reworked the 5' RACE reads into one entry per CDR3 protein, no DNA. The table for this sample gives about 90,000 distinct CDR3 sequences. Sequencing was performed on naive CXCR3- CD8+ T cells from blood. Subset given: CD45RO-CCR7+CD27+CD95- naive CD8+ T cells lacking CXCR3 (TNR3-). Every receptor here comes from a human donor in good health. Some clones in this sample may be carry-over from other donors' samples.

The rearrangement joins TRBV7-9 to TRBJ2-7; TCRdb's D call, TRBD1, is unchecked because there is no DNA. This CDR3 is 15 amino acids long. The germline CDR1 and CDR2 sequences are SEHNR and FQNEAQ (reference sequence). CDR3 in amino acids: CASSFDREGSYEQYF.

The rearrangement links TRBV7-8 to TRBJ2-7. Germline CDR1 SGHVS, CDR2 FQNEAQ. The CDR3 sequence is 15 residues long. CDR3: CASSLWSEDSYVQYF.

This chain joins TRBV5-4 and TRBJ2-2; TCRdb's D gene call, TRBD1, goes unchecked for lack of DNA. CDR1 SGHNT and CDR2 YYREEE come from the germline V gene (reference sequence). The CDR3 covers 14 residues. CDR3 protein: CASSLSEAPGELFF. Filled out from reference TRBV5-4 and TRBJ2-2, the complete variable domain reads ETGVTQSPTHLIKTRGQQVTLRCSSQSGHNTVSWYQQALGQGPQFIFQYYREEENGRGNFPPRFSGLQFPNYSSELNVNALELDDSALYLCASSLSEAPGELFFGEGSRLTVL.

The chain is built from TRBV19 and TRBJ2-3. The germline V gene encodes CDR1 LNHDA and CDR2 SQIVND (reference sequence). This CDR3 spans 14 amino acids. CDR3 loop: CASSIFGDTDTQYF.

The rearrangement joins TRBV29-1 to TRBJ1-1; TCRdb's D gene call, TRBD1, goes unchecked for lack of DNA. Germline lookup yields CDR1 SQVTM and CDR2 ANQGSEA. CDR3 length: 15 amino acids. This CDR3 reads CSVEPGQGYVTEAFF.

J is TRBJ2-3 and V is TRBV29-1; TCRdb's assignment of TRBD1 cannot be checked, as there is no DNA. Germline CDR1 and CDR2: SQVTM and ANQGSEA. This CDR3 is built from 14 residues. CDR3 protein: CSVEGGTSTDTQYF.

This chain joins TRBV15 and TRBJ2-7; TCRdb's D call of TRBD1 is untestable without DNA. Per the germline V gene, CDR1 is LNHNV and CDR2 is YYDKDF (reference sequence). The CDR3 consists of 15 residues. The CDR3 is CATSREAGDTYEQYF.

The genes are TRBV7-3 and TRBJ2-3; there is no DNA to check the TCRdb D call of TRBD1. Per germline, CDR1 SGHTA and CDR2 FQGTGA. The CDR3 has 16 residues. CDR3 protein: CASSLSGDPWADTQYF. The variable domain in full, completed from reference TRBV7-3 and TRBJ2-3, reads GAGVSQTPSNKVTEKGKYVELRCDPISGHTALYWYRQSLGQGPEFLIYFQGTGAADDSGLPNDRFFAVRPEGSVSTLKIQRTERGDSAVYLCASSLSGDPWADTQYFGPGTRLTVL.

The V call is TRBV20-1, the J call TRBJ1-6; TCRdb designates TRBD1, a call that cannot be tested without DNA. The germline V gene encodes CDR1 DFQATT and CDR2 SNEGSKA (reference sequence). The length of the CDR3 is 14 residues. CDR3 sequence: CSARDEQGFSPLHF.

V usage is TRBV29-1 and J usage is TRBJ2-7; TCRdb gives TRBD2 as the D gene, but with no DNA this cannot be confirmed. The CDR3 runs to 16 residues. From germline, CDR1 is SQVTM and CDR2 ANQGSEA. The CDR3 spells CSVEQPRGAQSYEQYF.